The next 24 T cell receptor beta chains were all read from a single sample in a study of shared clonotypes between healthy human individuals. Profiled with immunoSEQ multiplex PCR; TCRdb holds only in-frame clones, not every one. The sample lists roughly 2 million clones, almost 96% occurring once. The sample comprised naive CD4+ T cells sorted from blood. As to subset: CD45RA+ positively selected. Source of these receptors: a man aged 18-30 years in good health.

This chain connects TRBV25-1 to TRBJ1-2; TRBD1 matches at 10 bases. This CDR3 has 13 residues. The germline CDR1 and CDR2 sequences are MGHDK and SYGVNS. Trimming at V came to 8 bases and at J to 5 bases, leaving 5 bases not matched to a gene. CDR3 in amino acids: CASARQGAYGYTF. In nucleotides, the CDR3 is TGTGCCAGCGCCAGACAGGGGGCGTATGGCTACACCTTC.

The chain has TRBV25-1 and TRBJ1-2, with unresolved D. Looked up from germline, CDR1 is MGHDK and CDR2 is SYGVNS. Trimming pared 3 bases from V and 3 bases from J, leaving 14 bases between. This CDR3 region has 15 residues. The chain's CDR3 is CASSDPSQEHYGYTF. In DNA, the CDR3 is TGTGCCAGCAGTGACCCCTCCCAGGAGCACTATGGCTACACCTTC.

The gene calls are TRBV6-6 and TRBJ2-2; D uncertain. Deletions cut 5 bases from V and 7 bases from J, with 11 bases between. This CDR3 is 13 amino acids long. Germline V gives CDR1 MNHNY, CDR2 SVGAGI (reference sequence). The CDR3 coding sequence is TGTGCCAGCAGTCAAGTTGGTAGCGGGGAGCTGTTTTTT. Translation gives CASSQVGSGELFF.

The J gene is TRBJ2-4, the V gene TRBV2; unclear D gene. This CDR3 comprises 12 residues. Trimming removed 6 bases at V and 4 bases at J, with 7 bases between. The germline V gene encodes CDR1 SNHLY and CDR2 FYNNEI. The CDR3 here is CASRPGKNIQYF. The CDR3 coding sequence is TGTGCCAGCAGACCAGGAAAAAACATTCAGTACTTC.

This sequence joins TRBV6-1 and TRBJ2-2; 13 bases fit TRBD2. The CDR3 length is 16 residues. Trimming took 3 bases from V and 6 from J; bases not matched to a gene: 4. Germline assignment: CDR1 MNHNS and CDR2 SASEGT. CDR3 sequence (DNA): TGTGCCAGCAGTGACGGACTAGCGGGGGTTCCCGGGGAGCTGTTTTTT. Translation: CASSDGLAGVPGELFF.

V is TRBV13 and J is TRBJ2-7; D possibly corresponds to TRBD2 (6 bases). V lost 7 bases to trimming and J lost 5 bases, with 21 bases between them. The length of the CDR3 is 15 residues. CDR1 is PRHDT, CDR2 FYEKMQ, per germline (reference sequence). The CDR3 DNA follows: TGTGCCAGCACCCTAATTGGACTATCTTACCACGAGCAGTACTTC. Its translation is CASTLIGLSYHEQYF.

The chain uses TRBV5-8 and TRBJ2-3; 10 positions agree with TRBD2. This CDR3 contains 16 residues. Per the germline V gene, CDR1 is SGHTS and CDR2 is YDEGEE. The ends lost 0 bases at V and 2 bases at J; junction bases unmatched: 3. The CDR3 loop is CASSLGTSGNTDTQYF. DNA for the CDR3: TGTGCCAGCAGCTTGGGGACTAGCGGAAACACAGATACGCAGTATTTT.

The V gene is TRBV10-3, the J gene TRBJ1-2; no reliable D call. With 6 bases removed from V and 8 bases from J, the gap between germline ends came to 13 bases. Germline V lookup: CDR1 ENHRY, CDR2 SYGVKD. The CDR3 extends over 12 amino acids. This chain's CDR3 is CAISQEGRGYTF. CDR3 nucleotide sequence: TGTGCCATCAGCCAGGAGGGTAGAGGCTACACCTTC.

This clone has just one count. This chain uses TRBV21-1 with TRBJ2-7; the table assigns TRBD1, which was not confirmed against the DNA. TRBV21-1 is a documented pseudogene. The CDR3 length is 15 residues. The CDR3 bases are TGTGCCAGTATTCGAGGACAGGGGGGTGGACCAGAGCAGTACTTC. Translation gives CASIRGQGGGPEQYF.

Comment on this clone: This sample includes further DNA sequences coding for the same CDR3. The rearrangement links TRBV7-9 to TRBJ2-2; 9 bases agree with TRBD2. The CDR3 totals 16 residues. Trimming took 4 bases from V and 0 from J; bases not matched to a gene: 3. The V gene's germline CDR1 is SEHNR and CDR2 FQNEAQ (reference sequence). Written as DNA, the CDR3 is TGTGCCAGCAGCTCTTTAGCGGGAGCGAACACCGGGGAGCTGTTTTTT. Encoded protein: CASSSLAGANTGELFF.

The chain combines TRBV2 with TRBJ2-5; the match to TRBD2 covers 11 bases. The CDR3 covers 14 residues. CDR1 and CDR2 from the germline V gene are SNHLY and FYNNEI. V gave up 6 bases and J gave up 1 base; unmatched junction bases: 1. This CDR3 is CASRLAGAQETQYF. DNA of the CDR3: TGTGCCAGCAGACTAGCGGGGGCCCAAGAGACCCAGTACTTC.

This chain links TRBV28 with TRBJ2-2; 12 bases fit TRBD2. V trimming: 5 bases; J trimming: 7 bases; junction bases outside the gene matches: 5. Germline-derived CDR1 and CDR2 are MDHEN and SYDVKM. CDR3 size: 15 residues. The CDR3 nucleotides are TGTGCCAGCAGTCCTAGCGGGGGGGCCGTCGGGGAGCTGTTTTTT. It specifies CASSPSGGAVGELFF.

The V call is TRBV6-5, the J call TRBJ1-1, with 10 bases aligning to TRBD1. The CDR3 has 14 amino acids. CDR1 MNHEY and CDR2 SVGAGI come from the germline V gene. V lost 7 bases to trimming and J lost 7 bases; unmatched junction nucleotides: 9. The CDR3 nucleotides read TGTGCCAGCACTACTACAGGACAGGGGGGTGAAGCTTTCTTT. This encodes CASTTTGQGGEAFF.

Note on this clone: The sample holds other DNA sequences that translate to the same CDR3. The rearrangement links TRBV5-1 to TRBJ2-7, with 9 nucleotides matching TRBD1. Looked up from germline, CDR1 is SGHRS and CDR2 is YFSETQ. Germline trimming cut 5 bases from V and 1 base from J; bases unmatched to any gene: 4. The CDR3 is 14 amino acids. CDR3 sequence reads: CASRRQGGSYEQYF. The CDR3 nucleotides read TGCGCCAGCAGACGACAGGGGGGATCCTACGAGCAGTACTTC.

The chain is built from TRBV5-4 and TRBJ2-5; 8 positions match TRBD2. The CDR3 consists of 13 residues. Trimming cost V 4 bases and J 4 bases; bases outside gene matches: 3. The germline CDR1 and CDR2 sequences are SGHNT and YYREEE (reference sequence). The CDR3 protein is CASSQTSAETQYF. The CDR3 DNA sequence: TGTGCCAGCAGCCAGACTAGCGCAGAGACCCAGTACTTC.

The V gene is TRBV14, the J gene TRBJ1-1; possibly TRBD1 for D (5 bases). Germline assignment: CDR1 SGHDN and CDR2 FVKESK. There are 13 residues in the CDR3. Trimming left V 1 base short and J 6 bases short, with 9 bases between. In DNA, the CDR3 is TGTGCCAGCAGCCAAGCAGGGTTTTCTGAAGCTTTCTTT. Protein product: CASSQAGFSEAFF.

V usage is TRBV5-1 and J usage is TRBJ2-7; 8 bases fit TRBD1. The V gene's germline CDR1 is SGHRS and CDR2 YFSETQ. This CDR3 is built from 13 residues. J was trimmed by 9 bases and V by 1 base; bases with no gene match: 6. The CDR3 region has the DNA TGCGCCAGCAGCTTGACCCAGGGGGCCCTGCAGTACTTC. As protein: CASSLTQGALQYF.

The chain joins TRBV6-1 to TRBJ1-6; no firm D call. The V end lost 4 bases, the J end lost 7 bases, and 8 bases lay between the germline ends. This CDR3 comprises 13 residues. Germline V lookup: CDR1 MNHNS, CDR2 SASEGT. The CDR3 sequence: CASSAGLNSPLHF. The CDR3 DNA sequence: TGTGCCAGCAGTGCCGGACTAAATTCACCCCTCCACTTT.

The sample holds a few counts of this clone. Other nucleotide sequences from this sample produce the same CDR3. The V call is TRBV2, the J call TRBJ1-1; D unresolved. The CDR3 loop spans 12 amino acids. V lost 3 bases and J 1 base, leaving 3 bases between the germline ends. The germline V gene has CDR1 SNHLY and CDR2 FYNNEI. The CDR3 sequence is CASSEGNTEAFF. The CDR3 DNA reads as TGTGCCAGCAGTGAGGGGAACACTGAAGCTTTCTTT.

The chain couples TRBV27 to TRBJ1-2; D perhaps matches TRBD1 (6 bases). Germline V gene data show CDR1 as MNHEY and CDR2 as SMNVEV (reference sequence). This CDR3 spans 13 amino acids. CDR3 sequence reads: CATTSRGAYGYTF. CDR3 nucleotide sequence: TGTGCAACCACCTCGAGGGGGGCCTATGGCTACACCTTC.

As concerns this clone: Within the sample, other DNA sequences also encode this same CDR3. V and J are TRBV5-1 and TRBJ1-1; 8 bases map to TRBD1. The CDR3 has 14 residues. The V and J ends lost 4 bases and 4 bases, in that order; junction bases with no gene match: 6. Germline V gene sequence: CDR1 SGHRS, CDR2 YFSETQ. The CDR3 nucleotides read TGCGCCAGCAGCATTGGACAGGGTGGCACTGAAGCTTTCTTT. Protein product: CASSIGQGGTEAFF.

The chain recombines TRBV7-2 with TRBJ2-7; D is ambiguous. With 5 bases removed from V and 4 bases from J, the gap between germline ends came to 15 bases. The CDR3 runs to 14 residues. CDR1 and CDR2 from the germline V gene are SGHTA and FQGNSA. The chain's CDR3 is CASSPRSASYEQYF. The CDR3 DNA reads TGTGCCAGCAGCCCCCGGTCGGCTAGTTACGAGCAGTACTTC.

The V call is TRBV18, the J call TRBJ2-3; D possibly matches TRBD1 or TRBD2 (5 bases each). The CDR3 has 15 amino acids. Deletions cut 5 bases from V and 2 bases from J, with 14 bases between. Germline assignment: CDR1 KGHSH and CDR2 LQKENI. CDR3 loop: CASSAGTTYTDTQYF. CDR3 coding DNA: TGTGCCAGCTCAGCCGGGACGACCTACACAGATACGCAGTATTTT.

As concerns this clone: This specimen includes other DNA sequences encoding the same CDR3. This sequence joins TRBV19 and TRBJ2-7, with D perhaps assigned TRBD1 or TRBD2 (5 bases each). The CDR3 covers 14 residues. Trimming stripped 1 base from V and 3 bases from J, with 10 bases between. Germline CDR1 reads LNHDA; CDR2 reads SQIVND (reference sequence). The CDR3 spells CASSIGGLGYEQYF. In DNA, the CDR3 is TGTGCCAGTAGTATAGGGGGGTTGGGCTACGAGCAGTACTTC.